A single sample is the source of the 22 T cell receptor beta chains below, sequenced in a study of technical replicates of blood from four donors. The repertoire was sequenced with immunoSEQ multiplex PCR; TCRdb's copy has only in-frame clones and lacks some. Of tens of thousands of clones in the sample, around 93% were seen once. Source material: T cells isolated from PBMCs. These TCRs come from a human donor in good health.

The chain employs TRBV4-1 and TRBJ1-2; 9 nucleotides align to TRBD1. CDR3 length equals 19 residues. Germline V gives CDR1 MGHRA, CDR2 YSYEKL. V dropped 7 bases and J dropped 0; count of bases not matched to a gene: 18. For the CDR3, the DNA is TGCGCCAGCAACCCCCCGGACAGGGGTGGTTCCTCCTCTAACTATGGCTACACCTTC. Translating it yields CASNPPDRGGSSSNYGYTF.

This chain links TRBV5-4 with TRBJ1-3, with 9 positions matching TRBD1. Germline assignment: CDR1 SGHNT and CDR2 YYREEE (reference sequence). The CDR3 is 13 residues long. V lost 5 bases, J lost 7 bases, and 4 bases stayed unmatched. CDR3 bases: TGTGCCAGCAGTAGGACAGGGGAGAACACCATATATTTT. Its protein product is CASSRTGENTIYF.

The chain uses TRBV6-1 and TRBJ1-4, with 7 bases identical to TRBD1. The CDR3 sequence is 16 residues long. Germline V CDR1 and CDR2: MNHNS, SASEGT. The V gene end was trimmed by 0 bases and the J gene end by 8 bases; junction bases not matched to a gene: 9. CDR3 protein: CASSEASTGAREKLFF. CDR3 DNA: TGTGCCAGCAGTGAAGCGTCAACAGGGGCCAGAGAAAAACTGTTTTTT.

V gene TRBV6-1 combines with J gene TRBJ1-1, with unresolved D. The CDR3 totals 14 residues. V lost 8 bases, J lost 0 bases, and 13 bases lay in between. Germline CDR1 and CDR2: MNHNS and SASEGT. CDR3 nucleotide sequence: TGTGCCAGCTTTCCAGGTTCCATGAACACTGAAGCTTTCTTT. Translated, it gives CASFPGSMNTEAFF.

The chain couples TRBV25-1 to TRBJ1-1; D is unresolved. The CDR3 is made up of 14 amino acids. Looked up from germline, CDR1 is MGHDK and CDR2 is SYGVNS. V was cut by 7 bases and J by 0 bases, with 12 bases left in between. Written as DNA, the CDR3 is TGTGCCAGCATTTCGCGGGGAATGAACACTGAAGCTTTCTTT. This translates into CASISRGMNTEAFF.

The chain employs TRBV28 and TRBJ1-5; D remains ambiguous. The CDR3 runs 12 residues. CDR1 and CDR2 from the germline V gene are MDHEN and SYDVKM. V was cut by 8 bases and J by 4 bases, with 9 bases left in between. The CDR3 here is CASSRSNQPQHF. The CDR3 DNA reads as TGTGCCAGCTCCAGATCGAATCAGCCCCAGCATTTT.

The rearrangement links TRBV4-2 to TRBJ2-7; 8 nucleotides agree with TRBD1. This CDR3 has 17 residues. J was trimmed by 3 bases and V by 0 bases; bases with no gene match: 10. From germline, CDR1 is LGHNA and CDR2 YNFKEQ. CDR3 sequence (DNA): TGTGCCAGCAGCCAAGATTTATCCGGACAGGGATTCTACGAGCAGTACTTC. This translates into CASSQDLSGQGFYEQYF.

This chain joins TRBV2 and TRBJ1-5, with TRBD1 matching over 7 bases. This CDR3 region has 14 residues. V trimming: 8 bases; J trimming: 3 bases; junction bases outside the gene matches: 7. Germline values: CDR1 SNHLY, CDR2 FYNNEI. The CDR3 DNA is TGTGCCAGCGAGCAGGGGGACCCCAATCAGCCCCAGCATTTT. This codes for CASEQGDPNQPQHF.

The chain carries TRBV9 and TRBJ2-1; a weak D match, TRBD2 (6 bases). V shed 2 bases and J shed 5 bases, with 11 bases lying between them. This CDR3 region has 14 residues. Germline lookup yields CDR1 SGDLS and CDR2 YYNGEE. The CDR3 bases are TGTGCCAGCAGCGTCGGGACTTGGGACAATGAGCAGTTCTTC. This codes for CASSVGTWDNEQFF.

The V gene is TRBV11-1, the J gene TRBJ2-7; D is uncertain. The CDR3 contains 13 residues. Germline V gene sequence: CDR1 SGHAT, CDR2 FQDESV (reference sequence). V was shortened by 2 bases and J by 3 bases, with 8 bases between the two germline ends. In DNA form, the CDR3 reads TGTGCCAGCAGCTTACGGGTCGACTACGAGCAGTACTTC. It specifies CASSLRVDYEQYF.

This rearrangement joins TRBV30 to TRBJ1-1; 7 bases align to TRBD1. V dropped 4 bases and J dropped 5; count of bases not matched to a gene: 13. CDR1 GTSNPN and CDR2 SVGIG come from the germline V gene (reference sequence). The CDR3 covers 15 residues. The CDR3, as DNA: TGTGCCTGGAACGGACAGGCCCTAATTCGGACTGAAGCTTTCTTT. Translating it yields CAWNGQALIRTEAFF.

The V call is TRBV7-6, the J call TRBJ2-5; D ambiguous. Germline V gene sequence: CDR1 SGHVS, CDR2 FNYEAQ. The CDR3 totals 13 residues. With 0 bases removed from V and 3 bases from J, the gap between germline ends came to 5 bases. CDR3 bases: TGTGCCAGCAGCTTAGCACTTAAAGAGACCCAGTACTTC. It yields the protein CASSLALKETQYF. Looking up the rest from reference TRBV7-6 and TRBJ2-5 gives the full variable domain: GAGVSQSPRYKVTKRGQDVALRCDPISGHVSLYWYRQALGQGPEFLTYFNYEAQQDKSGLPNDRFSAERPEGSISTLTIQRTEQRDSAMYRCASSLALKETQYFGPGTRLLVL.

The chain joins TRBV5-6 to TRBJ1-2, with D tentatively TRBD1 (5 bases). There are 15 residues in the CDR3. Trimming took 0 bases from V and 3 from J, leaving 12 bases between them. Per the germline V gene, CDR1 is SGHDT and CDR2 is YYEEEE. Written as DNA, the CDR3 is TGTGCCAGCAGCTTGGACCCGACAGAGTACTATGGCTACACCTTC. This gives the protein CASSLDPTEYYGYTF.

This chain joins TRBV7-9 and TRBJ2-1; D remains unclear. CDR1 SEHNR and CDR2 FQNEAQ come from the germline V gene (reference sequence). V lost 5 bases and J lost 4, with 15 bases in between. The CDR3 has 15 residues. CDR3 loop: CASSRLSAEYNEQFF. The CDR3 nucleotides read TGTGCCAGCAGCCGACTCTCTGCCGAGTACAATGAGCAGTTCTTC.

In its sample, this clone was seen once. CDR3 loop: CASSEGEGNQPQHF. CDR3 DNA: TGTGCCAGCAGTGAAGGTGAGGGTAATCAGCCCCAGCATTTT. This chain links TRBV6-1 with TRBJ1-5; D remains unclear. Germline-derived CDR1 and CDR2 are MNHNS and SASEGT. Trimming shortened V by 1 base and J by 4 bases, and 8 bases separated the two germline ends. The CDR3 extends over 14 amino acids.

This chain joins TRBV7-8 and TRBJ1-1; D not resolved. Germline V gives CDR1 SGHVS, CDR2 FQNEAQ. Trimming took off 7 bases at V and 5 bases at J, with 20 bases between the two ends. This CDR3 is built from 15 residues. CDR3 loop: CASNSNSAMGTEAFF. DNA of the CDR3: TGTGCCAGCAATTCCAATAGCGCGATGGGTACTGAAGCTTTCTTT.

The chain recombines TRBV6-5 with TRBJ2-2, with D maybe TRBD2 (6 bases). The CDR3 contains 14 residues. CDR1 is MNHEY, CDR2 SVGAGI, per germline. Deletions cut 7 bases from V and 0 bases from J, with 9 bases between. CDR3 nucleotide sequence: TGTGCCAGCATTGGACTATCGAACACCGGGGAGCTGTTTTTT. It is translated as CASIGLSNTGELFF.

The rearrangement links TRBV7-9 to TRBJ1-2, with D possibly matching TRBD1 (5 bases). The CDR3 has 15 residues. Germline CDR1 SEHNR, CDR2 FQNEAQ (reference sequence). V was trimmed by 5 bases and J by 2 bases, leaving 15 bases between them. The CDR3 sequence: CASSILQPGNYGYTF. In nucleotides, the CDR3 is TGTGCCAGCAGCATTCTACAGCCAGGGAACTATGGCTACACCTTC.

This clone was observed a few times. The chain uses TRBV5-5 and TRBJ2-7; D is possibly TRBD1 (6 bases). The V end was cut by 3 bases, the J end by 2 bases, with 9 bases between. CDR3 length equals 13 residues. The germline V gene has CDR1 SGHKS and CDR2 YYEKEE (reference sequence). CDR3 sequence (DNA): TGTGCCAGCAGCTCGGACAGACCCTACGAGCAGTACTTC. As protein: CASSSDRPYEQYF. Supplemented by reference TRBV5-5 and TRBJ2-7, the full variable domain reads DAGVTQSPTHLIKTRGQQVTLRCSPISGHKSVSWYQQVLGQGPQFIFQYYEKEERGRGNFPDRFSARQFPNYSSELNVNALLLGDSALYLCASSSDRPYEQYFGPGTRLTVT.

V usage is TRBV5-1 and J usage is TRBJ2-6; 7 positions match TRBD1. This CDR3 is 18 amino acids long. The junction had 12 bases not matched to a gene; V was cut back by 6 bases and J by 0 bases. Germline CDR1 reads SGHRS; CDR2 reads YFSETQ. The CDR3 sequence is CASNTGTAESSGANVLTF. The CDR3 DNA reads TGCGCCAGCAACACGGGGACAGCCGAAAGCTCTGGGGCCAACGTCCTGACTTTC.

This chain joins TRBV11-2 and TRBJ2-3; 10 bases are shared with TRBD2. The germline V gene encodes CDR1 SGHAT and CDR2 FQNNGV. The V segment lost 1 base and the J segment 5 bases; nucleotides outside the gene matches: 3. This CDR3 is 15 amino acids long. The CDR3 sequence: CASSLAASGRDTQYF. The CDR3 DNA follows: TGTGCCAGCAGCTTAGCCGCTAGCGGGAGAGATACGCAGTATTTT.

This chain's CDR3 is CSVAQGLAYEQYF. The CDR3 DNA reads TGCAGCGTTGCCCAGGGACTAGCCTACGAGCAGTACTTC. This sequence joins TRBV29-1 and TRBJ2-7, with TRBD2 matching 8 bases. J was trimmed by 2 bases and V by 4 bases; bases with no gene match: 4. CDR3 length: 13 residues. In germline, CDR1 is SQVTM, CDR2 ANQGSEA.